This T cell receptor (beta chain) was observed in a study of identical twins. From the 5' RACE reads, TCRdb called clonotypes with MiXCR, one entry per CDR3 protein. The sample lists about 470,000 distinct CDR3 sequences; 24% were seen once. Notes on this clonotype: What it binds is not known.

Overall study results and limits: Conclusions relied on cross-sectional statistical analysis, not following the same donors.

Germline V gene data show CDR1 as SGHVS and CDR2 as FQNEAQ. There are 13 residues in the CDR3. With 4 bases removed from V and 6 bases from J, the gap between germline ends came to 9 bases. These same data were also listed under a study on T cells expressing NK-cell markers. That source reports: The study found dominant NKG2C+ clonotypes at about 1.0-7.0% of CD8+ T cells in about six donors.

Source material: CD4+ T cells sorted from blood. The chain links TRBV7-8 to TRBJ2-2; maybe TRBD1 (5 bases). The sequence was obtained from a young woman in good health. CDR3 sequence: CASSSSRAGELFF. In DNA form, the CDR3 reads TGTGCCAGCAGCTCTTCCAGGGCCGGGGAGCTGTTTTTT.